This T cell receptor (beta chain) was obtained from a study of cytomegalovirus exposure and HLA in healthy donors. Study findings and constraints: In a later analysis, most CMV-associated TCR beta chains appeared HLA-restricted. In a later analysis, V- and J-gene trimming of beta chains associated with a DCLRE1C missense variant, replicated independently. No immune exposure information besides CMV serostatus was available.

Germline V gene data show CDR1 as SGHTA and CDR2 as FQGNSA. Trimming took off 5 bases at V and 6 bases at J, with 19 bases between the two ends. The CDR3 length is 16 residues. As concerns this clone: Its target is unknown.

PCR amplification relied on 60 Vbeta primers (plus 13 Jbeta primers). Assay: immunoSEQ multiplex PCR; the TCRdb copy retains only in-frame clones and omits some. This repertoire shows around 150,000 clones, 8.9% found once; its top ten account for about 7.5%. This receptor was taken from a woman aged 40 to 50 in good health and CMV-seropositive. This chain joins TRBV7-2 and TRBJ2-2, with D perhaps TRBD2 (6 bases). Sequencing was carried out using PBMCs. CDR3 sequence: CASSSFGGEASGELFF. In nucleotides, the CDR3 is TGTGCCAGCAGCAGTTTCGGGGGTGAAGCATCCGGGGAGCTGTTTTTT.